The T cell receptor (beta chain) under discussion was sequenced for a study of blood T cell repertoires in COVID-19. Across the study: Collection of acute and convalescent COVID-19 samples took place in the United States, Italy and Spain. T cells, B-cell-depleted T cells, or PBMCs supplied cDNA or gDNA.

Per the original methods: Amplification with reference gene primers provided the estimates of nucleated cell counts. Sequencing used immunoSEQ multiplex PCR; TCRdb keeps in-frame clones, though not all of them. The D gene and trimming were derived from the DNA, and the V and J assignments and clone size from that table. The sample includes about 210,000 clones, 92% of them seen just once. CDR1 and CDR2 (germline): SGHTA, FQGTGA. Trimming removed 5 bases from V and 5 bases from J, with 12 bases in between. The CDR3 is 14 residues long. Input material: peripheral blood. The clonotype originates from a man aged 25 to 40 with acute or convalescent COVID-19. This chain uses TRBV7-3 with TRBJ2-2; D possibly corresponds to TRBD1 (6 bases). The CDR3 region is CASSLTRGTGELFF. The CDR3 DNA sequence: TGTGCCAGCAGCCTGACAAGGGGGACCGGGGAGCTGTTTTTT.